The clone carrying this T cell receptor beta chain has a handful of counts. The antigen remains unidentified. The data stem from a study of T-cell reconstitution after alpha-beta-depleted transplantation in children. This CDR3 region has 13 residues. Germline V gene data show CDR1 as SGHRS and CDR2 as YFSETQ. Trimming took 4 bases from V and 11 from J, leaving 18 bases between them. Unique molecular identifiers were incorporated when the TCRbeta library was constructed. Each CDR3 protein is one row after TCRdb ran MiXCR on the PCR reads. The table records a few hundred thousand distinct CDR3 sequences, 27% of them present only once. Findings and limits, study-wide: A year post-transplant, T-cell counts and diversity derived mostly from newly produced T cells.

The sequence derives from a boy under two years old with Wiskott-Aldrich syndrome, due to receive a stem cell transplant. The chain uses TRBV5-1 and TRBJ1-1; D might be TRBD1 (5 bases). Sequencing used PBMCs, obtained before TCRalphabeta/CD19-depleted stem cell transplant. DNA for the CDR3: TGCGCCAGCAGCCCGGGGCCACGTACTCGTGCTTTCTTT. It translates to CASSPGPRTRAFF.